Listed here are 10 T cell receptor beta chains from one sample, sequenced in a study of naive and memory T cell subsets. Two oligonucleotides, mixed equimolar, formed the beta constant-region primer covering TRBC1 and TRBC2. TCRdb reprocessed the UMI-ligation and nested PCR reads with MiXCR, giving one entry per CDR3 protein. The sample shows 130,000 to 150,000 distinct CDR3 sequences, more than 15% of them seen only once. Sequenced: naive CD4+ T cells from blood. The receptors come from a human donor in good health.

Only a few counts were recorded for this clonotype. V usage is TRBV6-1 and J usage is TRBJ2-1; D is perhaps TRBD2 (6 bases). Germline CDR1 is MNHNS and CDR2 is SASEGT. With 2 bases removed from V and 13 bases from J, the gap between germline ends came to 12 bases. This CDR3 spans 12 amino acids. The CDR3 loop reads CASSESGLKQFF. The CDR3 region has the DNA TGTGCCAGCAGTGAATCTGGACTAAAACAGTTCTTC.

There are a few counts of this clonotype. This chain links TRBV5-4 with TRBJ2-7; 9 bases match TRBD2. CDR1 SGHNT and CDR2 YYREEE come from the germline V gene (reference sequence). V lost 2 bases and J lost 1; bases outside the gene matches: 4. This CDR3 region has 15 residues. This CDR3 is CASSLQAGGSYEQYF. For the CDR3, the DNA is TGTGCCAGCAGCTTACAAGCGGGAGGATCCTACGAGCAGTACTTC.

The rearrangement joins TRBV5-1 to TRBJ2-7; 7 bases are a match to TRBD1. V shed 4 bases and J 2 bases; nucleotides not matched to a gene: 3. This CDR3 is built from 13 residues. The germline gives CDR1 SGHRS, CDR2 YFSETQ. This CDR3 is CASSTGTAYEQYF. CDR3 DNA: TGCGCCAGCAGCACTGGGACAGCCTACGAGCAGTACTTC.

This clonotype was detected a few times. V usage is TRBV7-2 and J usage is TRBJ1-2; 7 bases match TRBD1. V was clipped by 4 bases and J by 9 bases; unmatched bases: 8. Germline V lookup: CDR1 SGHTA, CDR2 FQGNSA. The CDR3 consists of 13 residues. The CDR3 sequence is CASSSRQGDRYTF. CDR3 nucleotides: TGTGCCAGCAGCTCGCGTCAGGGGGACCGCTACACCTTC. The full variable domain, its missing parts supplied by reference TRBV7-2 and TRBJ1-2, is GAGVSQSPSNKVTEKGKDVELRCDPISGHTALYWYRQSLGQGLEFLIYFQGNSAPDKSGLPSDRFSAERTGGSVSTLTIQRTQQEDSAVYLCASSSRQGDRYTFGSGTRLTVV.

A word on this clonotype: Being one base from a much bigger clone, this may be a read error. The V call is TRBV12-3 or TRBV12-4, the J call TRBJ2-1, with D maybe TRBD2 (6 bases). CDR3 length: 17 residues. For the CDR3, the DNA is TGTGTCAGCACCTCCCGACTAGTGGGCCCTCCATACAATGAGCAGTTCTTC. This encodes CVSTSRLVGPPYNEQFF.

The J gene is TRBJ2-1, the V gene TRBV12-3 or TRBV12-4; 9 bases are shared with TRBD2. Trimming cost V 6 bases and J 3 bases; bases outside gene matches: 6. The CDR3 has 15 residues. The CDR3 DNA follows: TGTGCCAGCAGAGGCGGGAGGGCAATCTACAATGAGCAGTTCTTC. Protein: CASRGGRAIYNEQFF.

V usage is TRBV10-3 and J usage is TRBJ2-5, with a possible D match to TRBD2 (5 bases). V lost 11 bases, J lost 0 bases, and 13 bases lay in between. There are 13 residues in the CDR3. Germline V CDR1 and CDR2: ENHRY, SYGVKD. The CDR3 nucleotides read TGTGCCGCACATTGGAGGTACCAAGAGACCCAGTACTTC. It codes for CAAHWRYQETQYF.

This clonotype turned up a few times. The gene calls are TRBV10-3 and TRBJ2-5, with a weak D call TRBD2 (6 bases). CDR3 length equals 14 residues. Looked up from germline, CDR1 is ENHRY and CDR2 is SYGVKD. V shed 1 base and J shed 2 bases, with 8 bases lying between them. CDR3 sequence: CAISEYGGQETQYF. CDR3 bases: TGTGCCATCAGTGAGTACGGAGGGCAAGAGACCCAGTACTTC.

This clonotype was picked up a small number of times. The V gene is TRBV7-2, the J gene TRBJ2-5, with 14 bases fitting TRBD2. V trimming: 5 bases; J trimming: 4 bases; junction bases outside the gene matches: 3. The V gene's germline CDR1 is SGHTA and CDR2 FQGNSA. CDR3 size: 15 residues. CDR3 protein: CASSQGLAGVETQYF. The CDR3 DNA reads TGTGCCAGCAGCCAGGGACTAGCGGGAGTAGAGACCCAGTACTTC.

This clonotype turned up a few times. The chain has TRBV7-7 and TRBJ2-2; weak D call: TRBD1 (6 bases). Germline CDR1 reads SSHAT; CDR2 reads FNYEAQ (reference sequence). The CDR3 extends over 14 amino acids. Trimming took 5 bases from V and 4 from J, leaving 11 bases between them. As DNA, the CDR3 is TGTGCCAGCAGCCCCGGGACACCCACCGGGGAGCTGTTTTTT. It encodes CASSPGTPTGELFF.